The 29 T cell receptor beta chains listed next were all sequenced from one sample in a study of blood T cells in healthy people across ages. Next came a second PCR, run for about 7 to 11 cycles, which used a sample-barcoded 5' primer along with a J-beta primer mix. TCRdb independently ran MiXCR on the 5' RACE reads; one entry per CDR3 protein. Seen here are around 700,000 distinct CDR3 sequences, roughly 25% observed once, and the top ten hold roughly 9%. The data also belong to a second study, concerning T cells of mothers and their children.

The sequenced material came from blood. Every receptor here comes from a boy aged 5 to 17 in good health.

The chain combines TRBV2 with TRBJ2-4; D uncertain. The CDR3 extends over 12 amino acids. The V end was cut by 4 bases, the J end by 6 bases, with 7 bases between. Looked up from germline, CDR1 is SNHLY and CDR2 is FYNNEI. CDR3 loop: CASSVVSNIQYF. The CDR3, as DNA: TGTGCCAGCAGTGTTGTTTCAAACATTCAGTACTTC.

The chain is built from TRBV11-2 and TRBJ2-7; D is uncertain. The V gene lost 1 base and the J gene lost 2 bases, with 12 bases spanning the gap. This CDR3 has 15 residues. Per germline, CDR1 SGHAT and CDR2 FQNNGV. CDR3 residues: CASSLGPRSAYEQYF. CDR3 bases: TGTGCCAGCAGCTTAGGGCCGCGCTCAGCCTACGAGCAGTACTTC.

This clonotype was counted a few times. This CDR3 reads CASSQEQRKLFF. The DNA of the CDR3 is TGCGCCAGCAGCCAAGAGCAGCGAAAACTGTTTTTT. The rearrangement links TRBV4-1 to TRBJ1-4; D gene ambiguous. Trimming removed 0 bases from V and 10 bases from J, with 6 bases in between. Per the germline V gene, CDR1 is MGHRA and CDR2 is YSYEKL. The CDR3 runs to 12 residues.

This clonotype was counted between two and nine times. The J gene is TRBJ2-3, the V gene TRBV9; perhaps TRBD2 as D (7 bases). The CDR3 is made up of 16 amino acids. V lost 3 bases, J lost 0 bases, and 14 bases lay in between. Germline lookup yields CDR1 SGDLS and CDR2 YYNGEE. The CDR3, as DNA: TGTGCCAGCAGCGCTCAACGGGGGGCCAGCACAGATACGCAGTATTTT. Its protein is CASSAQRGASTDTQYF.

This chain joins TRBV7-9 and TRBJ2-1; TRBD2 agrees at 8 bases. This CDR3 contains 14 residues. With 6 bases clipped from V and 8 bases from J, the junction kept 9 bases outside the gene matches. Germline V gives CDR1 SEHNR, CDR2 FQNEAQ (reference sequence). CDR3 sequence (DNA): TGTGCCAGCAGTTATCTACCCGGGGGGGATGAGCAGTTCTTC. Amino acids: CASSYLPGGDEQFF. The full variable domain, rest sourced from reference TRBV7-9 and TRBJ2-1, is DTGVSQNPRHKITKRGQNVTFRCDPISEHNRLYWYRQTLGQGPEFLTYFQNEAQLEKSRLLSDRFSAERPKGSFSTLEIQRTEQGDSAMYLCASSYLPGGDEQFFGPGTRLTVL.

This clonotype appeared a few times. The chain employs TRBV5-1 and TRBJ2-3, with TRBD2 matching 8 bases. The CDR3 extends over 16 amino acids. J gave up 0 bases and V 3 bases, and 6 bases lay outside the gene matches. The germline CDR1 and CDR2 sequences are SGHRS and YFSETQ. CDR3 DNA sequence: TGCGCCAGCAGCTCCCACGGGGGGGGAAGCACAGATACGCAGTATTTT. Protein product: CASSSHGGGSTDTQYF.

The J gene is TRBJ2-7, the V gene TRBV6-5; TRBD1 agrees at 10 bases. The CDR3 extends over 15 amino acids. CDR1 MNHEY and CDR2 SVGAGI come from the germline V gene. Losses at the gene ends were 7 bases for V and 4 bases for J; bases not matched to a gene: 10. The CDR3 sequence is CASTKRTGGLYEQYF. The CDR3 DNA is TGTGCCAGCACAAAGAGGACAGGGGGTTTGTACGAGCAGTACTTC.

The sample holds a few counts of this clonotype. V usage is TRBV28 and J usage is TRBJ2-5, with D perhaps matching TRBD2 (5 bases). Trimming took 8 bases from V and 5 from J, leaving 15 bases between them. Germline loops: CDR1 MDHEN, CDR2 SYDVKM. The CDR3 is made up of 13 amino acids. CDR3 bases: TGTGCCAGCTTCGGACGAGGGTACGAGACCCAGTACTTC. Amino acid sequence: CASFGRGYETQYF.

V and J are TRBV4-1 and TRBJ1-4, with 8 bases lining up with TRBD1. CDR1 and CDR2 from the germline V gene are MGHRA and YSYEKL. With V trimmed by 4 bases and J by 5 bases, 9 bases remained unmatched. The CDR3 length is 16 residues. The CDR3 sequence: CASSRIQGGINEKLFF. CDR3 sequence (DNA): TGCGCCAGCAGCCGTATACAGGGGGGGATCAATGAAAAACTGTTTTTT.

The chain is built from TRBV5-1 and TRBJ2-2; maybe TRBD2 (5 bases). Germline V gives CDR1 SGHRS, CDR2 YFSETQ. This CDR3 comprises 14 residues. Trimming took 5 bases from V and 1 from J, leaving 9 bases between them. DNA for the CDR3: TGCGCCAGCAGGAAACGGGAGAACACCGGGGAGCTGTTTTTT. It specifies CASRKRENTGELFF.

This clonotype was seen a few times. The CDR3 sequence: CASSVAMGPYEQYF. CDR3 DNA sequence: TGTGCCAGCAGCGTAGCTATGGGGCCCTACGAGCAGTACTTC. This chain joins TRBV9 and TRBJ2-7; tentative D call: TRBD1 (5 bases). The CDR3 is 14 residues long. Deletions cut 0 bases from V and 2 bases from J, with 9 bases between. CDR1 and CDR2 (germline): SGDLS, YYNGEE.

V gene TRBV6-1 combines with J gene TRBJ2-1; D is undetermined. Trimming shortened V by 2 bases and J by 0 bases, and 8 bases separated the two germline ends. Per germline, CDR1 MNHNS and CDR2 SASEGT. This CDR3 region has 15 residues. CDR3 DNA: TGTGCCAGCAGTGAACTTTCTGTCTCCTACAATGAGCAGTTCTTC. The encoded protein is CASSELSVSYNEQFF.

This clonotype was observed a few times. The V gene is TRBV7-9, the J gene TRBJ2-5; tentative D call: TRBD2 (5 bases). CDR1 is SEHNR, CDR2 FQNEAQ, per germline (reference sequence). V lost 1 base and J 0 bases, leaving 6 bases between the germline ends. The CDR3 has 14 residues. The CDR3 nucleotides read TGTGCCAGCAGCTTAGAGAGGGACCAAGAGACCCAGTACTTC. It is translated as CASSLERDQETQYF.

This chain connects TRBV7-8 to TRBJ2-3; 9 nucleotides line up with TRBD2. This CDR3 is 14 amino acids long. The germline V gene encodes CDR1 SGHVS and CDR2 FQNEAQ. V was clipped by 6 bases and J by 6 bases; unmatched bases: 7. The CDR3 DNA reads TGTGCCAGCAGACCAGCGGGGGGCGGTGATACGCAGTATTTT. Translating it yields CASRPAGGGDTQYF.

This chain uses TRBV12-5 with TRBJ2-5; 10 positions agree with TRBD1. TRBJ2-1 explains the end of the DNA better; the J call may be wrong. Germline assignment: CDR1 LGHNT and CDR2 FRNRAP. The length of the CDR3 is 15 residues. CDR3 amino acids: CASGSGQGGNNEQFF. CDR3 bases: TGTGCTAGTGGTTCCGGACAGGGGGGAAACAATGAGCAGTTCTTC.

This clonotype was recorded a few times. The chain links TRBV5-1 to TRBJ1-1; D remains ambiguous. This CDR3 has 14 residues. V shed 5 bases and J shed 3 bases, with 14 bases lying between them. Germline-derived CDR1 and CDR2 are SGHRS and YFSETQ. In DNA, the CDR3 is TGCGCCAGCAGGGAGGGAGGGTCGGACACTGAAGCTTTCTTT. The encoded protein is CASREGGSDTEAFF.

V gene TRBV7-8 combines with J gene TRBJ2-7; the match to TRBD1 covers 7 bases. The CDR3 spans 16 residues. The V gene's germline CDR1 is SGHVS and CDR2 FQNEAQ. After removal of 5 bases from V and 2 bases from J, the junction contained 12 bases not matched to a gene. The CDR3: CASSLMPGQKTYEQYF. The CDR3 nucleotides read TGTGCCAGCAGCCTAATGCCGGGACAGAAAACCTACGAGCAGTACTTC.

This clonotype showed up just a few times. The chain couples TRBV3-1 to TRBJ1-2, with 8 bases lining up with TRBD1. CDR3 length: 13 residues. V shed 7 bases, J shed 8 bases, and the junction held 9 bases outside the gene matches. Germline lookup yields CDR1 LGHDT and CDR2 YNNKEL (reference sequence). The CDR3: CASTPQGEGGYTF. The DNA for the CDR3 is TGTGCCAGCACCCCACAGGGGGAAGGAGGCTACACCTTC.

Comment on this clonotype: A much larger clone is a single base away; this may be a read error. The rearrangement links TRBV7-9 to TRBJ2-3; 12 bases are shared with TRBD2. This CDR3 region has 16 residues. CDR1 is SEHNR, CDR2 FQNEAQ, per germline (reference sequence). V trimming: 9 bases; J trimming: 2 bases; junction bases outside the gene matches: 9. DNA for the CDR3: TGTGCCAGAAGCCCCCGGACTAGCGGGGACACAGATACGCAGTATTTT. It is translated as CARSPRTSGDTDTQYF.

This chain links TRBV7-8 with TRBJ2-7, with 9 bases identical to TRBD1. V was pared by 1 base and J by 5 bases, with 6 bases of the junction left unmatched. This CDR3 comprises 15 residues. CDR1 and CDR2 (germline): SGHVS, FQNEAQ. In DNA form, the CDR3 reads TGTGCCAGCAGCTTAGTGGACAGGGGCCCCAACGAGCAGTACTTC. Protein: CASSLVDRGPNEQYF.

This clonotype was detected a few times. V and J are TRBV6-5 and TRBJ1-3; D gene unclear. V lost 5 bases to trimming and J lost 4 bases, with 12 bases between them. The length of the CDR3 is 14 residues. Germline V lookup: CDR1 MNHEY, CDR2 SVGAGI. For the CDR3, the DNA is TGTGCCAGCAGTCCCCTTTATAGCGGAAACACCATATATTTT. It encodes CASSPLYSGNTIYF.

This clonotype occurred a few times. CDR3 bases: TGTGCCAGCAGCCACAGGGGGGAGGTCGAAAAACTGTTTTTT. It encodes CASSHRGEVEKLFF. The chain recombines TRBV7-9 with TRBJ1-4; TRBD1 aligns across 8 bases. The V gene end was trimmed by 5 bases and the J gene end by 8 bases; junction bases not matched to a gene: 7. The CDR3 is 14 amino acids. The germline gives CDR1 SEHNR, CDR2 FQNEAQ (reference sequence).

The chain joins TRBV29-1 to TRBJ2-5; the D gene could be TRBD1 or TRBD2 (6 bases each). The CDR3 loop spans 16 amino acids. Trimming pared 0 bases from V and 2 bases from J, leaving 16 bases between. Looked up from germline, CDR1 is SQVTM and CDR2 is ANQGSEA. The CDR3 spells CSVEDWGRGTQETQYF. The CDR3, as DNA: TGCAGCGTTGAAGATTGGGGCCGGGGGACACAAGAGACCCAGTACTTC.

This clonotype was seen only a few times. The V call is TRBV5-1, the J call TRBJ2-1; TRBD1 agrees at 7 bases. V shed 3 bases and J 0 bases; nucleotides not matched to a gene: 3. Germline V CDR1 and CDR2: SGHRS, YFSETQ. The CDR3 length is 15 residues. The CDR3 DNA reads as TGCGCCAGCAGCTCCCGGGACAGCTCCTACAATGAGCAGTTCTTC. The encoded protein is CASSSRDSSYNEQFF. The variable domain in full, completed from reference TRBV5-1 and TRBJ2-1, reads KAGVTQTPRYLIKTRGQQVTLSCSPISGHRSVSWYQQTPGQGLQFLFEYFSETQRNKGNFPGRFSGRQFSNSRSEMNVSTLELGDSALYLCASSSRDSSYNEQFFGPGTRLTVL.

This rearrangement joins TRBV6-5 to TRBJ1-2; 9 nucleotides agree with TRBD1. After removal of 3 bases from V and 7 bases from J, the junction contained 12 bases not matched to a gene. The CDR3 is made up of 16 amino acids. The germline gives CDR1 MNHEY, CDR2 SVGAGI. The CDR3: CASSYIPGQGFLGYTF. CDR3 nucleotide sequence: TGTGCCAGCAGTTATATCCCGGGACAGGGATTCCTTGGCTACACCTTC.

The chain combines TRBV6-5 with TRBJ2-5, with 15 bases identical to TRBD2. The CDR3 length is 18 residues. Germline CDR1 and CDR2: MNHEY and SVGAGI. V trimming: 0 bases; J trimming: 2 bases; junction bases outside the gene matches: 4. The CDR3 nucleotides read TGTGCCAGCAGTTACTCGTGCGGACTAGCGGGAGGGCAAGAGACCCAGTACTTC. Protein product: CASSYSCGLAGGQETQYF.

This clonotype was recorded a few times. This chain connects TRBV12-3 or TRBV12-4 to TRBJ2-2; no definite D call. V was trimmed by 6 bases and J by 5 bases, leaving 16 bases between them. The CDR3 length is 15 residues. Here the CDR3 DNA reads TGTGCCAGCAGACATATAGCATCGAGTACCGGGGAGCTGTTTTTT. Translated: CASRHIASSTGELFF.

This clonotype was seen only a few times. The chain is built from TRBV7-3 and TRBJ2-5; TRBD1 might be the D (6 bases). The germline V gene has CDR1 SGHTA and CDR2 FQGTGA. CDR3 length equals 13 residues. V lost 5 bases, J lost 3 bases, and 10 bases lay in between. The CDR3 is CASSAGQKETQYF. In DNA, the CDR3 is TGTGCCAGCAGCGCCGGACAGAAAGAGACCCAGTACTTC.

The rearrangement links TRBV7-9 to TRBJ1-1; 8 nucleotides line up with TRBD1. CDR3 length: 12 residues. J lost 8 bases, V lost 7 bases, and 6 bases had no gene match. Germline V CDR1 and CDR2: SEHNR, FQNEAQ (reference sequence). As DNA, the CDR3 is TGTGCCAGCAAGGAGGGGACAGGAGAAGCTTTCTTT. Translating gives CASKEGTGEAFF.